This T cell receptor beta chain was recorded in a study of CD8 T cells in ankylosing spondylitis. Study-wide findings and caveats: A subset of motif variants has previously been described in the synovial fluid and blood of reactive arthritis.

In this sample, this clonotype turned up many times. Antigen: not known. The CDR3 spans 16 residues. V lost 6 bases to trimming and J lost 6 bases; unmatched junction nucleotides: 10. Per the germline V gene, CDR1 is WSHSY and CDR2 is SAAADI. Scientists made TCR beta libraries using quantitative 5'-RACE with molecular barcodes. Each CDR3 protein is one row after TCRdb ran MiXCR on the 5' RACE reads. The sample has some 250,000 distinct CDR3 sequences; 8% to 9.5% are singletons. The clonotype was recovered from a male donor with ankylosing spondylitis or in good health (not recorded which). The rearrangement joins TRBV10-2 to TRBJ2-1, with 11 bases identical to TRBD2. Sequenced input: blood, either unsorted or a sorted T cell fraction (not recorded which). The CDR3 loop is CASSLLAGGPGNEQFF. In nucleotides, the CDR3 is TGCGCCAGCAGCCTTTTAGCGGGAGGGCCTGGCAATGAGCAGTTCTTC.